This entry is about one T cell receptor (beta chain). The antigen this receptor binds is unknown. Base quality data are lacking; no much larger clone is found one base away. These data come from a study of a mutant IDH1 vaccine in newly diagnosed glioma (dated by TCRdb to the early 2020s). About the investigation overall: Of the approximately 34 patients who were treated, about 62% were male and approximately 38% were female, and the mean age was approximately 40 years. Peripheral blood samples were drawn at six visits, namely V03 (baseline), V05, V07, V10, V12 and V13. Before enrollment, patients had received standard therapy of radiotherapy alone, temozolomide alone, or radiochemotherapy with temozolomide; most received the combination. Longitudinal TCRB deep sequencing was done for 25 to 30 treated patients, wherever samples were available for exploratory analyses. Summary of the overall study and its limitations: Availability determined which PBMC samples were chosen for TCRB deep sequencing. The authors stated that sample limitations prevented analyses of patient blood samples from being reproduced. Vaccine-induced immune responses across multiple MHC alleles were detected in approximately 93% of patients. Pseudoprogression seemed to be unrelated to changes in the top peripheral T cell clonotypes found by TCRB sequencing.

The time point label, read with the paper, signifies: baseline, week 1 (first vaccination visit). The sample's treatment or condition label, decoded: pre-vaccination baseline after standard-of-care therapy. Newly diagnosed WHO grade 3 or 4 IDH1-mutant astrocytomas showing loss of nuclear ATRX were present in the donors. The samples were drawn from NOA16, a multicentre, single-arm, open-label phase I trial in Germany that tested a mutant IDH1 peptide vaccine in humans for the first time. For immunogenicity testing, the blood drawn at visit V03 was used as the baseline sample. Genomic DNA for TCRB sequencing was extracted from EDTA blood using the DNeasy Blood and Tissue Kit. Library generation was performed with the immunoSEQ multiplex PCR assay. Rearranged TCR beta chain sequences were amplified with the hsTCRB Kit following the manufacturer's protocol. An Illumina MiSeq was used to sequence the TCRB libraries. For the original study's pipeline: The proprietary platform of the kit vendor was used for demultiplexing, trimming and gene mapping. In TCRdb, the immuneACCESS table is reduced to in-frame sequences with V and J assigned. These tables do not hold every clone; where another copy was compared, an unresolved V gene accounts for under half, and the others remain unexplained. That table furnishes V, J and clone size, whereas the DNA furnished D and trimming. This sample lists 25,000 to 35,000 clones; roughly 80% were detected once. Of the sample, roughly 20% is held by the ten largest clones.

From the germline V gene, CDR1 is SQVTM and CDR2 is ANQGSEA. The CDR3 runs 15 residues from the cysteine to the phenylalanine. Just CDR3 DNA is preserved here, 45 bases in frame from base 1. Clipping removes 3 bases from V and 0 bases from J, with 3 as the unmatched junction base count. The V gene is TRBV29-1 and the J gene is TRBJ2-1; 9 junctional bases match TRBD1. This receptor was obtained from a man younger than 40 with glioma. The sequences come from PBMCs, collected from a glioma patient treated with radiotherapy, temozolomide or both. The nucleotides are TGCAGCGTTGATGACAGGGGGGTCTCCTACAATGAGCAGTTCTTC. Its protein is CSVDDRGVSYNEQFF.